Below, 6 T cell receptor beta chains from the same sample are listed, as sequenced in a study of T cell repertoires in cytomegalovirus infection. Using its own MiXCR run on the reads, TCRdb lists one record per CDR3 protein. The sample yields roughly 500,000 distinct CDR3 sequences, under 55% seen once. These receptors' antigens are unknown. The material sequenced was cultured PBMCs, taken from culture after CMV antigen stimulation. These TCRs come from a human donor in good health (CMV status not recorded). Some clones in this sample may be carry-over from other donors' samples.

This chain uses TRBV27 with TRBJ1-6; no definite D call. The germline V and J ends were trimmed by 3 bases and 10 bases, with 13 bases remaining between them. CDR1 is MNHEY and CDR2 is SMNVEV in the germline V gene (reference sequence). CDR3 length: 14 residues. The chain's CDR3 is CASSLRLQFSPLHF. Written as DNA, the CDR3 is TGTGCCAGCAGTTTGCGACTCCAGTTCTCACCCCTCCACTTT.

The table lists this clonotype with a count of one. V gene TRBV6-6 combines with J gene TRBJ2-1; D tentatively fits TRBD1 or TRBD2 (6 bases each). Looked up from germline, CDR1 is MNHNY and CDR2 is SVGAGI (reference sequence). This CDR3 spans 14 amino acids. V shed 0 bases and J shed 8 bases, with 11 bases lying between them. This chain's CDR3 is CASSYSNRGDEQFF. CDR3 DNA: TGTGCCAGCAGTTACTCGAATAGGGGGGATGAGCAGTTCTTC.

The chain combines TRBV7-9 with TRBJ1-5; D may be TRBD1 (5 bases). The V and J ends lost 5 bases and 7 bases respectively, with 12 bases between them. This CDR3 spans 13 amino acids. CDR1 and CDR2 from the germline V gene are SEHNR and FQNEAQ (reference sequence). The CDR3 reads CASSRGYGQPQHF. Here the CDR3 DNA reads TGTGCCAGCAGCCGGGGGTATGGCCAGCCCCAGCATTTT.

This clonotype has a count of ten or more. The rearrangement links TRBV7-2 to TRBJ1-5; 7 bases agree with TRBD1. From germline, CDR1 is SGHTA and CDR2 FQGNSA. This CDR3 comprises 15 residues. V shed 1 base, J shed 2 bases, and the junction held 2 bases outside the gene matches. The CDR3 is CASSLDRGGNQPQHF. CDR3 in DNA: TGTGCCAGCAGCTTAGACAGGGGAGGCAATCAGCCCCAGCATTTT.

This chain links TRBV6-6 with TRBJ2-7, with a tentative D call TRBD2 (5 bases). The CDR3 loop spans 14 amino acids. The germline V and J ends were trimmed by 2 bases and 3 bases, with 11 bases remaining between them. Germline-derived CDR1 and CDR2 are MNHNY and SVGAGI (reference sequence). In DNA form, the CDR3 reads TGTGCCAGCAGTTACCTTGACCGGGACTACGAGCAGTACTTC. Protein product: CASSYLDRDYEQYF.

The chain is built from TRBV11-2 and TRBJ1-1, with D hard to call. CDR3 length: 16 residues. The germline V and J ends were trimmed by 3 bases and 7 bases, with 21 bases remaining between them. Germline V gene lookup returns CDR1 SGHAT and CDR2 FQNNGV. Written as DNA, the CDR3 is TGTGCCAGCAGCTTTAAAGTAGGGATCCGGAGTGTTGAAGCTTTCTTT. Protein: CASSFKVGIRSVEAFF. The whole variable domain, filled in from reference TRBV11-2 and TRBJ1-1, reads EAGVAQSPRYKIIEKRQSVAFWCNPISGHATLYWYQQILGQGPKLLIQFQNNGVVDDSQLPKDRFSAERLKGVDSTLKIQPAKLEDSAVYLCASSFKVGIRSVEAFFGQGTRLTVV.